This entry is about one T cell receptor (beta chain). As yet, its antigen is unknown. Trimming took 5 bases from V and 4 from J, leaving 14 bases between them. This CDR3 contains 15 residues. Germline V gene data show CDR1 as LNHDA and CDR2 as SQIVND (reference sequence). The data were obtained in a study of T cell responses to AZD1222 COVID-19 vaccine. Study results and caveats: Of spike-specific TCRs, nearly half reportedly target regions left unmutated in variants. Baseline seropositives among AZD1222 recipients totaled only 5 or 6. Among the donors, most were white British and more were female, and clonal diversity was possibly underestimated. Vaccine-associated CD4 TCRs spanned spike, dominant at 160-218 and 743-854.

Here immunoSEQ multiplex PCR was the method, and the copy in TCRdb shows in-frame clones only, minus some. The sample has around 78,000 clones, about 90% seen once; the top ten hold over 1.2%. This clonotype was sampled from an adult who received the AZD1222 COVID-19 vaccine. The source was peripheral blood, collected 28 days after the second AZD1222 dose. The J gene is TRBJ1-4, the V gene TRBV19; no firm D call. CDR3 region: CASSSSQSLNEKLFF. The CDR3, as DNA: TGTGCCAGTAGTTCGTCGCAGAGCCTTAATGAAAAACTGTTTTTT.